This TCR beta chain was found in a study of Ad26.COV2.S vaccination and SARS-CoV-2 variants. Study-level information: Enrolled in COV1001, the donor was in the Ad26.COV2.S trial arm, which received the vaccine.

Profiling relied on immunoSEQ multiplex PCR, and the TCRdb table lists in-frame clones only, not all of them. Here the sample spans hundreds of thousands of clones, approximately 90% being singletons. The V gene's germline CDR1 is SGHNT and CDR2 YENEEA. The CDR3 contains 15 residues. V lost 5 bases to trimming and J lost 2 bases; unmatched junction nucleotides: 7. The treatment: about 20 received Ad26.COV2.S at low or high dose, single or two shots; a few received placebo; per-sample allocation not given. It was on day 63 after the first vaccine or placebo injection that samples were taken. The chain carries TRBV11-3 and TRBJ2-3; 7 positions agree with TRBD2. The specimen comprised peripheral blood, sampled in a trial of Ad26.COV2.S vaccine versus placebo. The receptor was derived from a person aged 18-60 years who received the Ad26.COV2.S COVID-19 vaccine or a placebo. For the CDR3, the DNA is TGTGCCAGCAGCCGCGGGGACTACCACACAGATACGCAGTATTTT. This encodes CASSRGDYHTDTQYF.